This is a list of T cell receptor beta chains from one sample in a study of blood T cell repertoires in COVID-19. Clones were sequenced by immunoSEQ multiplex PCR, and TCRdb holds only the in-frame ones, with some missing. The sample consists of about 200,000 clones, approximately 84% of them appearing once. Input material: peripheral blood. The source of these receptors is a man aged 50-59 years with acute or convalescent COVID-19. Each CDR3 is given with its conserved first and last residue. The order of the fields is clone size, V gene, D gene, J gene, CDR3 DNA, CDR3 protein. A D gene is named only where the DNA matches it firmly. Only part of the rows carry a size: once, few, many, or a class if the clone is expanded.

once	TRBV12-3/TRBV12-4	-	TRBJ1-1	TGTGCCAGCCGGAGACGAACTGAAGCTTTCTTT	CASRRRTEAFF
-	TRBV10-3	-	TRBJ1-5	TGTGCCACCACGGGGGGTATTGGCAATCAGCCCCAGCATTTT	CATTGGIGNQPQHF
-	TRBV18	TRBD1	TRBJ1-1	TGTGCCAGCTCCTGGGACAGACTAGGGGACACTGAAGCTTTCTTT	CASSWDRLGDTEAFF
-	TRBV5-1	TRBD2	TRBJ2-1	TGCGCCAGCAGCCCGGGACTAGCGGGGGGTTCCTCCTACAATGAGCAGTTCTTC	CASSPGLAGGSSYNEQFF
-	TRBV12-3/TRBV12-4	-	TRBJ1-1	TGTGCCAGCAAAGCAGGGATGAACACTGAAGCTTTCTTT	CASKAGMNTEAFF
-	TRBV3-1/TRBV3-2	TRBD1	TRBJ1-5	TGTGCCAGCAGCCAAGCAGGGGGCCGGAGCAATCAGCCCCAGCATTTT	CASSQAGGRSNQPQHF
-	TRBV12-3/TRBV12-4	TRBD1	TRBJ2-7	TGTGCCAGCAGTGAGACACAGGGGTACGAGCAGTACTTC	CASSETQGYEQYF
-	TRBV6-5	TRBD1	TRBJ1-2	TGTGCCAGCAGAGCCGACAGGGGACAGCACTATGGCTACACCTTC	CASRADRGQHYGYTF
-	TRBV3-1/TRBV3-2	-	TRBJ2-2	TGTGCCAGCAGCCTGACGTGGGGGCGAGGGGACACCGGGGAGCTGTTTTTT	CASSLTWGRGDTGELFF
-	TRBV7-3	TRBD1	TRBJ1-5	TGTGCCAGCAGCTGGACAGGAGATCAGCCCCAGCATTTT	CASSWTGDQPQHF
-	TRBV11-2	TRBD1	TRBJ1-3	TGTGCCAGCAGCCGGACAGGGGGAATTGGAAACACCATATATTTT	CASSRTGGIGNTIYF
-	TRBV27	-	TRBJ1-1	TGTGCCAGCAGTGTACAGACACACGCTGAAGCTTTCTTT	CASSVQTHAEAFF
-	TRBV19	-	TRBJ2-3	TGTGCCAGCCGTGGGGGGAAGGTAGTCGGTGTCACAGATACGCAGTATTTT	CASRGGKVVGVTDTQYF
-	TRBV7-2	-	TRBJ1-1	TGTGCCAGCAGCTTAAGGGGCGCGGGGAGCACTGAAGCTTTCTTT	CASSLRGAGSTEAFF
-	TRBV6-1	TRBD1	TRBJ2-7	TGTGCCAGCGGTGAGCGACAGGGGATCGTATACGAGCAGTACTTC	CASGERQGIVYEQYF
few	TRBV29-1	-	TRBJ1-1	TGCAGCGTCCTCAGGACATCAAGCACTGAAGCTTTCTTT	CSVLRTSSTEAFF
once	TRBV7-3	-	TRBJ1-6	TGTGCCAGCAGCCTCCAGGGAGGTAAATCACCCCTCCACTTT	CASSLQGGKSPLHF
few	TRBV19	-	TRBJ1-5	TGTGCCAGTAGTATCGGTACCCGGTTTCAGCCCCAGCATTTT	CASSIGTRFQPQHF
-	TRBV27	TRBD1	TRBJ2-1	TGTGCCAGCAGTACCCTCGGGACAGGTGGAGGGAATGAGCAGTTCTTC	CASSTLGTGGGNEQFF
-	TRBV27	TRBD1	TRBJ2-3	TGTGCCAGCACTTCGGACAGGGGGCATTTCACAGATACGCAGTATTTT	CASTSDRGHFTDTQYF
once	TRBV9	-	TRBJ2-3	TGTGCCAGCAGCCCCCGATACCGGGGAGATACGCAGTATTTT	CASSPRYRGDTQYF
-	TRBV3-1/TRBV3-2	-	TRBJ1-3	TGTGCCAGCAGCCGAGGCGTGGGGGCGGGAAACACCATATATTTT	CASSRGVGAGNTIYF